This entry is about one T cell receptor (beta chain). There is no known antigen for this receptor. Base qualities are not provided; no much larger clone lies one nucleotide away. The CDR3 covers 14 residues, taking in both the cysteine and the phenylalanine. Only the CDR3 DNA stays, 42 bases, in frame from base 1. V and J lose 4 bases and 4 bases, and a span of 12 bases separates them. In the germline V gene, CDR1 corresponds to ENHRY and CDR2 to SYGVKD. The data are from a study of T cell repertoires in cytomegalovirus infection (dated by TCRdb to 2018 to 2020). Regarding the study in general: Donor HLA type was relevant to the analysis, because carriage of CMV infection together with the matching HLA type was indicated by public TCR beta signatures.

Results the study describes overall, beyond this receptor: The ex vivo response was dominated by HLA-C-restricted CMV-specific TCR beta clonotypes, and the single most frequent clonotype in two of eight donors was supplied by these HLA-C-restricted clonotypes. Carriers of CMV infection plus the relevant HLA type were discriminated by the cumulative frequency of public TCR beta family members in the study cohort and in an independent 352-donor cohort.

Sequencing instrument: Illumina HiSeq 1500. TCRdb reran the public reads through fastp at Q25 and MiXCR, keeping productive beta chains. Each CDR3 protein gets just one entry, which takes the most common genes and DNA from the rows behind it. The table for this sample lists around 740,000 distinct CDR3 sequences; under 40% of them were counted only once. Clones ranked in the top ten supply 2.5% to 3.5% of the sample. Sequenced: PBMCs. The clonotype originates from a human donor in good health (CMV status not recorded). Some clones in this sample may be carry-over from other donors' samples. The rearrangement combines TRBV10-3 with TRBJ2-3; TRBD2 is possibly the D segment (7 matching bases). The CDR3 sequence is CAISVGGAPDTQYF. The sequenced DNA: TGTGCCATCAGTGTTGGGGGGGCCCCAGATACGCAGTATTTT.